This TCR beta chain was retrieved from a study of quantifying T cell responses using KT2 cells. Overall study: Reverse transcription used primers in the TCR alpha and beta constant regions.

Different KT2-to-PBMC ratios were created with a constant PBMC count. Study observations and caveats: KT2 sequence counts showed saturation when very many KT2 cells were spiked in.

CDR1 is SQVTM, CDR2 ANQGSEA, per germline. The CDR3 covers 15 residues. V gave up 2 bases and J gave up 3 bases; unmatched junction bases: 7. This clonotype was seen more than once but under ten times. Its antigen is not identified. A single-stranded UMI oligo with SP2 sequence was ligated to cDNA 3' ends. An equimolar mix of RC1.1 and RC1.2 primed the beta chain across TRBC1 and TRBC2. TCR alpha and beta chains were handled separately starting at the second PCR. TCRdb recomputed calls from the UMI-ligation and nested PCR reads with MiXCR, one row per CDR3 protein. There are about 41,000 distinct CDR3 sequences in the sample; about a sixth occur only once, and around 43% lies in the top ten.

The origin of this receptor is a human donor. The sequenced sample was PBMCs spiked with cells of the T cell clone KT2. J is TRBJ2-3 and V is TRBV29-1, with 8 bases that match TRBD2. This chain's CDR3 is CSVEKGLVGTDTQYF. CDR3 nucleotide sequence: TGCAGCGTTGAAAAGGGACTAGTTGGGACAGATACGCAGTATTTT.